Listed below are T cell receptor beta chains from one sample, sequenced in a study of blood T cells in healthy people across ages. TCRdb recomputed calls from the 5' RACE reads with MiXCR, one row per CDR3 protein. The table has approximately 600,000 distinct CDR3 sequences, roughly three fifths seen once. The sample taken for sequencing was blood. All receptors derive from a man aged 55 to 70 in good health. Both conserved end residues are part of each CDR3. Each record gives: V gene, J gene, D gene, clone size, CDR3 protein, CDR3 DNA. D genes are given only for firm matches. Clone sizes are given selectively: once, few, many, or a class where the clone is expanded.

v_gene: TRBV11-2; j_gene: TRBJ2-7; d_gene: TRBD1; abundance: NA; CDR3aa: CACGWDRGPYEQYF; CDR3nt: TGTGCCTGCGGTTGGGACAGGGGGCCCTACGAGCAGTACTTC
v_gene: TRBV4-1; j_gene: TRBJ1-2; d_gene: NA; abundance: NA; CDR3aa: CASSQVNYGYTF; CDR3nt: TGCGCCAGCAGCCAAGTAAACTATGGCTACACCTTC
v_gene: TRBV5-1; j_gene: TRBJ1-2; d_gene: TRBD1; abundance: NA; CDR3aa: CASSLTGGGGYGYTF; CDR3nt: TGCGCCAGCAGCTTGACAGGGGGCGGTGGCTATGGCTACACCTTC
v_gene: TRBV5-5; j_gene: TRBJ2-5; d_gene: NA; abundance: few; CDR3aa: CASSLKWGVAETQYF; CDR3nt: TGTGCCAGCAGCTTGAAATGGGGGGTAGCGGAGACCCAGTACTTC
v_gene: TRBV29-1; j_gene: TRBJ2-4; d_gene: NA; abundance: NA; CDR3aa: CSVRPGAGEQYF; CDR3nt: TGCAGCGTGCGCCCAGGGGCGGGGGAGCAGTACTTC
v_gene: TRBV27; j_gene: TRBJ2-2; d_gene: TRBD2; abundance: NA; CDR3aa: CASSFPAAGGTGELFF; CDR3nt: TGTGCCAGCAGTTTCCCCGCAGCGGGGGGTACCGGGGAGCTGTTTTTT
v_gene: TRBV7-2; j_gene: TRBJ2-1; d_gene: TRBD1; abundance: few; CDR3aa: CASSLVQGARNEQFF; CDR3nt: TGTGCCAGCAGCTTAGTCCAGGGGGCTAGAAATGAGCAGTTCTTC
v_gene: TRBV15; j_gene: TRBJ1-1; d_gene: TRBD1; abundance: NA; CDR3aa: CATSKGQGVSEAFF; CDR3nt: TGTGCCACCAGCAAGGGACAGGGGGTGTCTGAAGCTTTCTTT
v_gene: TRBV4-1; j_gene: TRBJ2-1; d_gene: TRBD2; abundance: NA; CDR3aa: CASSQDSGGYNEQFF; CDR3nt: TGCGCCAGCAGCCAAGATAGCGGGGGTTACAATGAGCAGTTCTTC
v_gene: TRBV6-1; j_gene: TRBJ2-5; d_gene: TRBD2; abundance: few; CDR3aa: CASSEGLAQQETQYF; CDR3nt: TGTGCCAGCAGTGAGGGACTAGCGCAACAAGAGACCCAGTACTTC
v_gene: TRBV2; j_gene: TRBJ2-1; d_gene: TRBD2; abundance: NA; CDR3aa: CASSTTTLAGNEQFF; CDR3nt: TGTGCCAGCAGTACCACCACACTAGCGGGGAATGAGCAGTTCTTC
v_gene: TRBV29-1; j_gene: TRBJ1-2; d_gene: TRBD1; abundance: NA; CDR3aa: CSVPPGQGGPYGYTF; CDR3nt: TGCAGCGTTCCCCCGGGACAGGGGGGTCCCTATGGCTACACCTTC
v_gene: TRBV7-2; j_gene: TRBJ2-3; d_gene: NA; abundance: NA; CDR3aa: CASSLVGASTDTQYF; CDR3nt: TGTGCCAGCAGCTTAGTGGGGGCTAGCACAGATACGCAGTATTTT
v_gene: TRBV27; j_gene: TRBJ1-5; d_gene: TRBD1; abundance: many; CDR3aa: CASSLGPPRQGVNQPQHF; CDR3nt: TGTGCCAGCAGTTTGGGGCCTCCGCGGCAGGGGGTCAATCAGCCCCAGCATTTT